This TCR beta chain was recovered during a study of CD8 T cells in Susac syndrome. There are 16 residues in the CDR3. V gave up 4 bases and J gave up 3 bases; unmatched junction bases: 2. In germline, CDR1 is LGHDT, CDR2 YNNKEL (reference sequence). Random hexamers were used to reverse transcribe the RNA input (about 0.45 to 1 ug). TCRdb re-derived calls from the immunoSEQ multiplex PCR reads in MiXCR, one entry per CDR3 protein. The sample contains about 140,000 distinct CDR3 sequences, 85% to 95% of which appear only once. The receptor's source is a human donor with Susac syndrome. Sequencing used CD4+ T cells from PBMCs. The V and J genes are TRBV3-1 and TRBJ2-1, with TRBD2 identical over 14 bases. This chain's CDR3 is CASSRGTSGGYNEQFF. The CDR3 nucleotides are TGTGCCAGCAGCCGGGGGACTAGCGGGGGCTACAATGAGCAGTTCTTC.